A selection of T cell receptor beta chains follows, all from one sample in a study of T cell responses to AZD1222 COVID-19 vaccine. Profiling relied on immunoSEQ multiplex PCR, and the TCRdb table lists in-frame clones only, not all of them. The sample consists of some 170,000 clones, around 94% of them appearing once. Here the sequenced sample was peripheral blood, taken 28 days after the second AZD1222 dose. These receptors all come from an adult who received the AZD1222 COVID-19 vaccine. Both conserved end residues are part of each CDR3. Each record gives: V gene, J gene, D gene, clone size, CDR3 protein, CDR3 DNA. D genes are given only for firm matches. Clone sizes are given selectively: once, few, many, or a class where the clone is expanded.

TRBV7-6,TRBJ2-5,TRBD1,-,CASSSRPRDRAETQYF,TGTGCCAGCAGCTCCCGCCCCCGGGACAGAGCAGAGACCCAGTACTTC
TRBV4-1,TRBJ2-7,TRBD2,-,CASSQDSVAGDEQYF,TGCGCCAGCAGCCAAGATAGCGTAGCGGGAGACGAGCAGTACTTC
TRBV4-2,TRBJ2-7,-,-,CASSQEGSYEQYF,TGTGCCAGCAGCCAAGAGGGCAGCTACGAGCAGTACTTC
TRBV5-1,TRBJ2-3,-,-,CASSLSGGTGDTQYF,TGCGCCAGCAGCTTGTCAGGGGGGACGGGAGATACGCAGTATTTT
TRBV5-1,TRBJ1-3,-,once,CASSLGPGNTIYF,TGCGCCAGCAGCTTGGGACCAGGAAACACCATATATTTT
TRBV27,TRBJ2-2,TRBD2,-,CASSFLFSGRARELFF,TGTGCCAGCAGTTTTCTCTTTAGCGGGAGGGCCCGGGAGCTGTTTTTT
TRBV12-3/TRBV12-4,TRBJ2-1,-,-,CASSSGRFEQFF,TGTGCCAGCAGTTCCGGACGGTTTGAGCAGTTCTTC
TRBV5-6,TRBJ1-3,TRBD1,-,CASSYPGTASGNTIYF,TGTGCCAGCAGCTATCCCGGGACAGCCTCTGGAAACACCATATATTTT
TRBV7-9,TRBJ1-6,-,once,CASSLSGKYSPLHF,TGTGCCAGCAGCTTGTCAGGGAAGTATTCACCCCTCCACTTT
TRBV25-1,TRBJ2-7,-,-,CASGFLASEQYF,TGTGCCAGCGGCTTTCTTGCAAGCGAGCAGTACTTC
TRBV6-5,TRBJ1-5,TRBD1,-,CASRRTGGQPQHF,TGTGCCAGCAGACGGACAGGAGGACAGCCCCAGCATTTT
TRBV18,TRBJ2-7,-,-,CASSPQESRNSYEQYF,TGTGCCAGCTCACCACAGGAATCGCGTAACTCCTACGAGCAGTACTTC
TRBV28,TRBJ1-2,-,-,CASSFPSDSDGYTF,TGTGCCAGCAGTTTCCCCTCCGACAGCGATGGCTACACCTTC
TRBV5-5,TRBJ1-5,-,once,CASSLAARARNQPQHF,TGTGCCAGCAGCTTGGCCGCCCGGGCTCGCAATCAGCCCCAGCATTTT
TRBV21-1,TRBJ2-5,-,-,CASRQGRPYHF,TGTGCCAGCAGACAGGGGCGCCCCTACCACTTC
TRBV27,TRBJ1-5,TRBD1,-,CASRRQGENQPQHF,TGTGCCAGCAGGAGACAGGGGGAGAATCAGCCCCAGCATTTT
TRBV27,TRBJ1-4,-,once,CASLFPSGMGTNEKLFF,TGTGCCAGCCTCTTCCCCTCTGGGATGGGAACTAATGAAAAACTGTTTTTT
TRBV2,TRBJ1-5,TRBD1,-,CASNSLGQGSQPQHF,TGTGCCAGCAACTCGTTGGGACAGGGGAGCCAGCCCCAGCATTTT
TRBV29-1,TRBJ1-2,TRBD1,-,CSVEDGDRGFYGYTF,TGCAGCGTTGAAGATGGGGACAGGGGTTTCTATGGCTACACCTTC
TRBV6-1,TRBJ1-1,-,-,CASSEDGGEVGTEAFF,TGTGCCAGCAGTGAAGACGGAGGGGAGGTGGGGACTGAAGCTTTCTTT
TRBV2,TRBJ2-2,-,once,CASGRGRGTGELFF,TGTGCCAGTGGAAGGGGCCGGGGCACCGGGGAGCTGTTTTTT
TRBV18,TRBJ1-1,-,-,CASSGGPNTEAFF,TGTGCCAGCTCAGGGGGTCCTAACACTGAAGCTTTCTTT
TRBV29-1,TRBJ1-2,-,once,CSVVAVTNYGYTF,TGCAGCGTTGTGGCAGTCACTAACTATGGCTACACCTTC
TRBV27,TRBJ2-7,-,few,CASSFRGGSYEQYF,TGTGCCAGCAGTTTCAGGGGCGGGTCCTACGAGCAGTACTTC
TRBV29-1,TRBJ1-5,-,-,CSVGGRNSNQPQHF,TGCAGCGTGGGGGGACGGAATAGCAATCAGCCCCAGCATTTT
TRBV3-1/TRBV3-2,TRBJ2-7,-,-,CASSQVQGSYEQYF,TGTGCCAGCAGCCAAGTTCAGGGGTCCTACGAGCAGTACTTC
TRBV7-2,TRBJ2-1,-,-,CASSSARIILATYNEQFF,TGTGCCAGCAGCTCGGCCCGAATCATTCTAGCGACCTACAATGAGCAGTTCTTC
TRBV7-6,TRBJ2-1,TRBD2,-,CASSDPGTIYGEQFF,TGTGCCAGCAGCGACCCCGGGACTATATATGGTGAGCAGTTCTTC
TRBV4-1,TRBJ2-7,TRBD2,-,CASSHPGLAGGPFNNEQYF,TGCGCCAGCAGCCACCCGGGACTAGCGGGAGGGCCTTTTAACAACGAGCAGTACTTC
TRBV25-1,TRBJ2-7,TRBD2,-,CASSFSGREDEQYF,TGTGCCAGCAGCTTCAGCGGGAGGGAAGACGAGCAGTACTTC
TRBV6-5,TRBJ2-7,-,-,CASSYRQGSSYEQYF,TGTGCCAGCAGTTACCGTCAGGGGAGCTCCTACGAGCAGTACTTC
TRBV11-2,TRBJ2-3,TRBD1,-,CASSRDREADTQYF,TGTGCCAGCAGCAGGGACAGGGAGGCAGATACGCAGTATTTT
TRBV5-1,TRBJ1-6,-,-,CASTSQGFNSPLHF,TGCGCCAGCACCTCGCAGGGATTTAATTCACCCCTCCACTTT
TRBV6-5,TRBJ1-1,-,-,CASSYGPGGGTEAFF,TGTGCCAGCAGTTACGGTCCCGGTGGGGGCACTGAAGCTTTCTTT
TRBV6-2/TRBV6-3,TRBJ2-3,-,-,CASSYISDTQYF,TGTGCCAGCAGTTACATTTCAGATACGCAGTATTTT
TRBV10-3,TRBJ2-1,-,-,CAILRNNEQFF,TGTGCCATCCTCCGTAACAATGAGCAGTTCTTC
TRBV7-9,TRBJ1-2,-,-,CASSPPGLQVYGYTF,TGTGCCAGCAGCCCCCCGGGGCTCCAGGTTTATGGCTACACCTTC
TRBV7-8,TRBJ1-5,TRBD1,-,CASSRGGYNQPQHF,TGTGCCAGCAGCCGAGGGGGCTACAATCAGCCCCAGCATTTT
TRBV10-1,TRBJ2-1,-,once,CASSESSPGYNEQFF,TGCGCCAGCAGTGAGTCTAGCCCCGGTTACAATGAGCAGTTCTTC